This T cell receptor (beta chain) was identified in a study of T cell responses to AZD1222 COVID-19 vaccine. Whole-study results and caveats: Without day 14 samples, only post-peak T cell repertoires were studied. Spike-specific TCR breadth and depth both grew after two AZD1222 doses.

Method: immunoSEQ multiplex PCR; TCRdb's copy keeps in-frame clones and lacks some. The top ten clones hold under 8% of a sample with around 140,000 clones, 85% of them seen once. V dropped 3 bases and J dropped 11 bases, with 17 bases sitting between them. CDR1 is SGDLS and CDR2 is YYNGEE in the germline V gene. The CDR3 runs 13 residues. To note about this clone: Its cognate antigen is unknown.

The chain recombines TRBV9 with TRBJ1-1; D uncertain. The sample consisted of peripheral blood, taken 28 days after the second dose of the MenACWY control vaccine. This TCR came from an adult who received the MenACWY meningococcal vaccine as a control. The CDR3 sequence is CASSGRTGMDAFF. The DNA of the CDR3 is TGTGCCAGCAGCGGAAGAACTGGGATGGATGCTTTCTTT.